This T cell receptor (beta chain) derives from a study of beta chain features in type 1 diabetes. Study-wide results and limits: Naive, central memory and regulatory TCRB repertoires appeared more similar among patients than healthy donors.

Expressed TCRB transcripts were sequenced because the isolated RNA had all been reverse transcribed beforehand. Sequenced by immunoSEQ multiplex PCR; TCRdb stores in-frame clones only, minus some. The table records approximately 60,000 clones, about 60% of them present only once. In germline, CDR1 is KGHSH, CDR2 LQKENI. Trimming shortened V by 3 bases and J by 4 bases, and 15 bases separated the two germline ends. This CDR3 spans 15 amino acids. For this clone: Its antigen is currently unknown.

Staining for CD45RO/CCR7/CD25/CD127/CD95/CD27 allowed sorting of CD4+ naive, central memory, regulatory and stem cell-like memory cells. The rearrangement links TRBV18 to TRBJ1-1; the D is unclear. The sequencing input was Tregs from blood. The clonotype originates from a woman aged 18-29 years in good health. This chain's CDR3 is CASSPPNRGGTEAFF. DNA of the CDR3: TGTGCCAGCTCACCGCCGAATCGGGGTGGCACTGAAGCTTTCTTT. The whole variable domain, remainder taken from reference TRBV18 and TRBJ1-1, is NAGVMQNPRHLVRRRGQEARLRCSPMKGHSHVYWYRQLPEEGLKFMVYLQKENIIDESGMPKERFSAEFPKEGPSILRIQQVVRGDSAAYFCASSPPNRGGTEAFFGQGTRLTVV.